Each of the 13 T cell receptor beta chains below was sequenced from the same sample in a study of T cells in Graves' hyperthyroidism and ophthalmopathy. What was amplified from RNA transcripts were TCR beta CDR3 regions. Initially, a first-round RT-PCR of the TCR CDR3 employed the HTBI primer set. MiXCR, applied by TCRdb to the multiplex PCR reads, yields one record per CDR3 protein. The table records roughly 290,000 distinct CDR3 sequences, 17% of them present only once. Sequenced input: blood. Receptors originate from a woman in her fifties or sixties with Graves' ophthalmopathy.

This clonotype was recorded at least ten times. V gene TRBV3-1 combines with J gene TRBJ1-1, with no clear D. Germline assignment: CDR1 LGHDT and CDR2 YNNKEL (reference sequence). The CDR3 has 12 residues. Between the trimmed V and J ends, which lost 1 base and 4 bases, there was a span of 4 bases. CDR3 nucleotide sequence: TGTGCCAGCAGCCAAGTCACCACTGAAGCTTTCTTT. This sequence encodes CASSQVTTEAFF.

To note about this clonotype: A read error may be the cause here, since a much bigger clone is one base away. The chain couples TRBV7-9 to TRBJ2-7; 9 nucleotides line up with TRBD2. The CDR3 length is 16 residues. Germline CDR1 is SEHNR and CDR2 is FQNEAQ (reference sequence). The CDR3 here is CASGLNAGGTNGEQYF. The CDR3 coding sequence is TGTGCCAGCGGCTTAAACGCGGGGGGGACAAATGGCGAGCAGTACTTC.

The chain uses TRBV20-1 and TRBJ2-2; the match to TRBD2 covers 11 bases. This CDR3 has 16 residues. J lost 5 bases, V lost 0 bases, and 5 bases had no gene match. Germline V gives CDR1 DFQATT, CDR2 SNEGSKA (reference sequence). DNA for the CDR3: TGCAGTGCTAGAGATCTAGCGGGGGGCCGGACCGGGGAGCTGTTTTTT. Encoded protein: CSARDLAGGRTGELFF.

There are many counts of this clonotype. This chain links TRBV27 with TRBJ2-1; a possible D gene is TRBD2 (5 bases). The CDR3 runs 16 residues. Germline loops: CDR1 MNHEY, CDR2 SMNVEV (reference sequence). V shed 2 bases and J shed 2 bases, with 13 bases lying between them. The CDR3 DNA reads as TGTGCCAGCAGTTTAAACGGGGAGATAACCTACAATGAGCAGTTCTTC. Protein: CASSLNGEITYNEQFF.

This clonotype occurred many times. This rearrangement joins TRBV27 to TRBJ1-5; D is perhaps TRBD1 (6 bases). Trimming removed 4 bases from V and 5 bases from J, with 21 bases in between. The germline gives CDR1 MNHEY, CDR2 SMNVEV (reference sequence). The CDR3 length is 17 residues. CDR3: CASSSKRGARSDQPQHF. DNA for the CDR3: TGTGCCAGCAGTTCCAAGAGGGGGGCGCGGTCCGATCAGCCCCAGCATTTT.

This clonotype was counted at least ten times. The rearrangement uses TRBV18 and TRBJ1-1, with 8 bases matching TRBD1. The CDR3 is 13 residues long. V shed 2 bases and J 8 bases; nucleotides not matched to a gene: 4. Germline V gene sequence: CDR1 KGHSH, CDR2 LQKENI. The CDR3 sequence is CASSPTDRVEAFF. In DNA form, the CDR3 reads TGTGCCAGCTCACCAACGGACAGGGTGGAAGCTTTCTTT. Variable domain in full (rest from reference TRBV18 and TRBJ1-1): NAGVMQNPRHLVRRRGQEARLRCSPMKGHSHVYWYRQLPEEGLKFMVYLQKENIIDESGMPKERFSAEFPKEGPSILRIQQVVRGDSAAYFCASSPTDRVEAFFGQGTRLTVV.

This clonotype was seen repeatedly, ten times or more. The CDR3 region is CASSSWVVVDYGYTF. The CDR3 nucleotides are TGTGCCAGCAGCTCATGGGTCGTCGTGGACTATGGCTACACCTTC. The V gene is TRBV7-9, the J gene TRBJ1-2; D gene unclear. Looked up from germline, CDR1 is SEHNR and CDR2 is FQNEAQ (reference sequence). V lost 4 bases, J lost 3 bases, and 15 bases lay in between. The CDR3 covers 15 residues.

The chain has TRBV5-1 and TRBJ1-1; the D is unclear. Between the trimmed V and J ends, which lost 1 base and 4 bases, there was a span of 20 bases. Germline-derived CDR1 and CDR2 are SGHRS and YFSETQ. The CDR3 covers 17 residues. The CDR3 DNA follows: TGCGCCAGCAGCTTGAGACCGAGGGCGACGGTCGGCACTGAAGCTTTCTTT. Its protein is CASSLRPRATVGTEAFF.

This clonotype was picked up many times. J is TRBJ2-1 and V is TRBV20-1; 10 nucleotides agree with TRBD2. V was clipped by 1 base and J by 0 bases; unmatched bases: 3. The V gene's germline CDR1 is DFQATT and CDR2 SNEGSKA (reference sequence). The CDR3 runs 16 residues. The CDR3, as DNA: TGCAGTGCTAGAGCCCCTAGCGGGAGCTCCTACAATGAGCAGTTCTTC. This translates into CSARAPSGSSYNEQFF.

The V and J genes are TRBV2 and TRBJ2-2; 9 bases agree with TRBD2. CDR1 and CDR2 (germline): SNHLY, FYNNEI. V shed 2 bases, J shed 3 bases, and the junction held 4 bases outside the gene matches. The CDR3 covers 16 residues. CDR3 in DNA: TGTGCCAGCAGTGAACGGCGGGGGGGCGACACCGGGGAGCTGTTTTTT. It yields the protein CASSERRGGDTGELFF.

This clonotype was counted many times. The gene calls are TRBV27 and TRBJ2-1, with 10 bases lining up with TRBD2. Germline V lookup: CDR1 MNHEY, CDR2 SMNVEV (reference sequence). The CDR3 covers 16 residues. V trimming: 2 bases; J trimming: 1 base; junction bases outside the gene matches: 2. The CDR3 DNA sequence: TGTGCCAGCAGTTTAGCAGCGGGAGGGTCCTACAATGAGCAGTTCTTC. Translation: CASSLAAGGSYNEQFF.

V gene TRBV20-1 combines with J gene TRBJ1-5; perhaps TRBD1 as D (6 bases). Trimming shortened V by 0 bases and J by 3 bases, and 15 bases separated the two germline ends. CDR3 length equals 16 residues. Germline CDR1 is DFQATT and CDR2 is SNEGSKA (reference sequence). This chain's CDR3 is CSARDRGGGHNQPQHF. The CDR3 nucleotides are TGCAGTGCTAGAGACAGGGGAGGCGGTCACAATCAGCCCCAGCATTTT.

The chain has TRBV7-2 and TRBJ1-3; the match to TRBD1 covers 7 bases. CDR1 SGHTA and CDR2 FQGNSA come from the germline V gene. The CDR3 has 16 residues. Trimming cost V 7 bases and J 2 bases; bases outside gene matches: 11. Written as DNA, the CDR3 is TGTGCCAGCACAGGACAGGCCCTCCGCGCTGGAAACACCATATATTTT. This sequence encodes CASTGQALRAGNTIYF.